A single sample gave rise to the 8 T cell receptor beta chains below, sequenced in a study of blood T cell repertoires in COVID-19. Measured with immunoSEQ multiplex PCR; TCRdb has only the in-frame clones, and not every one. The sample holds more than 130,000 clones, about four fifths seen once. The sequencing sample was made of peripheral blood. Receptor source: a woman of 80 years or more in a cohort sampled during active or convalescent COVID-19.

The V and J genes are TRBV7-8 and TRBJ1-5; 10 bases fit TRBD1. Trimming removed 5 bases from V and 6 bases from J; junction bases left unmatched: 10. Germline-derived CDR1 and CDR2 are SGHVS and FQNEAQ. The CDR3 is 16 residues long. The CDR3 nucleotides read TGTGCCAGCAGCCCCTGGGACAGGGGCACAGGTCAGCCCCAGCATTTT. It codes for CASSPWDRGTGQPQHF.

The chain recombines TRBV19 with TRBJ1-2; tentatively, D is TRBD1 (5 bases). Trimming left V 6 bases short and J 4 bases short, with 15 bases between. The CDR3 consists of 14 residues. The germline V gene has CDR1 LNHDA and CDR2 SQIVND (reference sequence). CDR3 nucleotide sequence: TGTGCCAGTAGCGTTCGGGAGGGGAGCTATGGCTACACCTTC. This encodes CASSVREGSYGYTF.

This clone was counted only a few times. The chain has TRBV4-3 and TRBJ2-3; TRBD1 aligns across 8 bases. CDR1 LGHNA and CDR2 YSLEER come from the germline V gene. The V and J ends lost 5 bases and 1 base, in that order; junction bases with no gene match: 8. The CDR3 spans 16 residues. The CDR3 DNA follows: TGCGCCAGCAGCTTCGGACAGGGCGTGCGCACAGATACGCAGTATTTT. Its protein is CASSFGQGVRTDTQYF.

A few counts support this clone. The chain uses TRBV7-9 and TRBJ2-5, with D hard to call. The CDR3 consists of 13 residues. Germline V lookup: CDR1 SEHNR, CDR2 FQNEAQ (reference sequence). V was cut by 5 bases and J by 5 bases, with 12 bases left in between. For the CDR3, the DNA is TGTGCCAGCAGCCAAGCCAGCGTGGAGACCCAGTACTTC. Protein sequence: CASSQASVETQYF.

The chain links TRBV27 to TRBJ1-1; maybe TRBD1 (6 bases). CDR1 is MNHEY and CDR2 is SMNVEV in the germline V gene (reference sequence). V was cut by 5 bases and J by 10 bases, with 14 bases left in between. CDR3 length: 12 residues. The CDR3 loop is CASSQQGAPAFF. The CDR3 DNA reads as TGTGCCAGCAGTCAACAGGGCGCCCCAGCTTTCTTT.

The chain is built from TRBV5-4 and TRBJ2-5; possibly TRBD1 for D (5 bases). The CDR3 loop spans 10 amino acids. The germline CDR1 and CDR2 sequences are SGHNT and YYREEE (reference sequence). The CDR3 nucleotides are TGTGCGGTGGGGCGAGAGACCCAGTACTTC. It specifies CAVGRETQYF.

This rearrangement joins TRBV30 to TRBJ2-7, with 9 bases matching TRBD1. Germline CDR1 GTSNPN, CDR2 SVGIG (reference sequence). The CDR3 runs to 16 residues. Losses at the gene ends were 3 bases for V and 5 bases for J; bases not matched to a gene: 14. The CDR3 spells CAWSASPGQGNHEQYF. The CDR3 DNA reads TGTGCCTGGAGCGCCTCGCCGGGACAGGGAAACCACGAGCAGTACTTC.

This clone was found once. The chain recombines TRBV19 with TRBJ1-5; D ambiguous. V lost 6 bases to trimming and J lost 0 bases, with 12 bases between them. This CDR3 is built from 15 residues. Germline values: CDR1 LNHDA, CDR2 SQIVND (reference sequence). As DNA, the CDR3 is TGTGCCAGTAGCCGGGAATTTTATAGCAATCAGCCCCAGCATTTT. Residues: CASSREFYSNQPQHF.